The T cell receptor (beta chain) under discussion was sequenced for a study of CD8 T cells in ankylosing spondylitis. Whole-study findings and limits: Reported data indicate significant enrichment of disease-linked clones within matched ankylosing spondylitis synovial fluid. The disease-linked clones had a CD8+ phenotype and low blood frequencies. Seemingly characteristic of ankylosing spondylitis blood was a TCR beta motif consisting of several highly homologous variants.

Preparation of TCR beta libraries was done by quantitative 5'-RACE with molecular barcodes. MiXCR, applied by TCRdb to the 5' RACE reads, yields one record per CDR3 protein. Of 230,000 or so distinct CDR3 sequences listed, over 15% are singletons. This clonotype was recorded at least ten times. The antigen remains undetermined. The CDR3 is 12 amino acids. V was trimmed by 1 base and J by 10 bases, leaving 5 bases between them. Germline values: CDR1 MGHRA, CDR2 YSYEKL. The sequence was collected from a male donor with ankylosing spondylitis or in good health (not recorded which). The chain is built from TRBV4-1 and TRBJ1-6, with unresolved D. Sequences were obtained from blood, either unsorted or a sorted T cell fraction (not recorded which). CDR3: CASSQANSPLHF. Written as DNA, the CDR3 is TGCGCCAGCAGCCAAGCTAACTCACCCCTCCACTTT.